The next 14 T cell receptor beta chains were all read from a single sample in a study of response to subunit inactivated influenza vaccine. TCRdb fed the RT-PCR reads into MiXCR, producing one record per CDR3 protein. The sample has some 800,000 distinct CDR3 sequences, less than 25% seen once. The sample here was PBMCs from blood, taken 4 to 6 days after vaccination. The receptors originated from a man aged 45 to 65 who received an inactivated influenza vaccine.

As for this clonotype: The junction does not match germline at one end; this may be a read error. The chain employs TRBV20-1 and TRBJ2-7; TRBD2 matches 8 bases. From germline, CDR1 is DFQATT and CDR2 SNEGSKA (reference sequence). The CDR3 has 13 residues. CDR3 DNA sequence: TGCAGTGCCAGAGCAGCGGGGGTGAACGAGCAGTACTTC. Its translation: CSARAAGVNEQYF.

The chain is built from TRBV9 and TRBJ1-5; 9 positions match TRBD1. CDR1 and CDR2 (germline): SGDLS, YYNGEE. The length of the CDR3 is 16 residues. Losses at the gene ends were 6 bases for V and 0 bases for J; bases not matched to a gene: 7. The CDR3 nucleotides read TGTGCCAGCACCCCGGGACAGGGTTTTAGCAATCAGCCCCAGCATTTT. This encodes CASTPGQGFSNQPQHF.

The CDR3 nucleotides are TGTGCCAGCAGTAAACCTAAACTAGCGGGAGTAATTAATACGCAGTATTTT. Translated: CASSKPKLAGVINTQYF. This chain joins TRBV6-1 and TRBJ2-3, with 11 bases matching TRBD2. CDR1 is MNHNS and CDR2 is SASEGT in the germline V gene. This CDR3 spans 17 amino acids. With V trimmed by 5 bases and J by 7 bases, 14 bases remained unmatched.

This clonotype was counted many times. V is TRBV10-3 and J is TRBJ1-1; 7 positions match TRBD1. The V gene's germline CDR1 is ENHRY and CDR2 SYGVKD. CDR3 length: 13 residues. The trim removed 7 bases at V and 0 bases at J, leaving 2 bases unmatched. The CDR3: CAINRGLNTEAFF. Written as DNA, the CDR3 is TGTGCCATCAACAGGGGCTTGAACACTGAAGCTTTCTTT.

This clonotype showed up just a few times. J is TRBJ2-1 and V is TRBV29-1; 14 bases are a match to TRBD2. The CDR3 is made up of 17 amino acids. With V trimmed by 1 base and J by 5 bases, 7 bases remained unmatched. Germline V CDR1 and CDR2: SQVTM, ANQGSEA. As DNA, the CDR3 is TGCAGCGTTGAAGCCGGGACTAGCGGGAGTATCCACAATGAGCAGTTCTTC. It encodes CSVEAGTSGSIHNEQFF.

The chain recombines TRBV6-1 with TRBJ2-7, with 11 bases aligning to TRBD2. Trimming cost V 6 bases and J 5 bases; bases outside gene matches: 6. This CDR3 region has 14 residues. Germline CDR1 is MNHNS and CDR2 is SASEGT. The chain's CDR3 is CASSPSGGRDEQYF. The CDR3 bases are TGTGCCAGCAGCCCTAGCGGGGGGAGGGACGAGCAGTACTTC.

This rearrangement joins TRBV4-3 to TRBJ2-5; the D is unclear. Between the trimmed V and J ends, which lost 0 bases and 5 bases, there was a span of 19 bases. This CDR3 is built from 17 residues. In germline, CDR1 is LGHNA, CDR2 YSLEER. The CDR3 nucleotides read TGCGCCAGCAGCCAAGATCTGCGGATACTGACCCCGGAGACCCAGTACTTC. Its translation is CASSQDLRILTPETQYF.

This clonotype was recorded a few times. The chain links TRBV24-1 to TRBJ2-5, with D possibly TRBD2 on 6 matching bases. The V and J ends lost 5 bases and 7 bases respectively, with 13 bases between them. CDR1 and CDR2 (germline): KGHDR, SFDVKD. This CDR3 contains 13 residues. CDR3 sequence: CATSGTTERTQYF. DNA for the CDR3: TGTGCCACCAGTGGGACTACCGAGCGGACCCAGTACTTC.

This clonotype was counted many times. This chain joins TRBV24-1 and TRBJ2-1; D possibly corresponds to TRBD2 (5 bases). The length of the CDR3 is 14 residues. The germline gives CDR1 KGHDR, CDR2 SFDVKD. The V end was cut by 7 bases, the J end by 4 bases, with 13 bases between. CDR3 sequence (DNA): TGTGCCACCAGCAAAACTAGTTCGTACAATGAGCAGTTCTTC. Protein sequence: CATSKTSSYNEQFF.

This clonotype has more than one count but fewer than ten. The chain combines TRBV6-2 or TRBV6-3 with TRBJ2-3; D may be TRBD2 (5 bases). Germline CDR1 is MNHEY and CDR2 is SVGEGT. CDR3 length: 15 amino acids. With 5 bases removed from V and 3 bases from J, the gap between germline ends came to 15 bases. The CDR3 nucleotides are TGTGCCAGCAGTCCCACTAGTTTTGGTACAGATACGCAGTATTTT. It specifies CASSPTSFGTDTQYF.

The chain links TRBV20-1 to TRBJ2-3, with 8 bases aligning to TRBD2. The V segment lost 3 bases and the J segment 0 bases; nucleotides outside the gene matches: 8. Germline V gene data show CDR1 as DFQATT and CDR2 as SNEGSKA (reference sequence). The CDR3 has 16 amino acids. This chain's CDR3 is CSARGLSGGSTDTQYF. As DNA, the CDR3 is TGCAGTGCTAGGGGATTAAGCGGGGGTAGCACAGATACGCAGTATTTT.

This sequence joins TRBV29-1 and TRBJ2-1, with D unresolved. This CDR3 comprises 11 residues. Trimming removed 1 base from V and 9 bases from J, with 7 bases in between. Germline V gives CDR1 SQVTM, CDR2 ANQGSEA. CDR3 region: CSVEGGFEQFF. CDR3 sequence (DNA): TGCAGCGTTGAAGGGGGTTTTGAGCAGTTCTTC.

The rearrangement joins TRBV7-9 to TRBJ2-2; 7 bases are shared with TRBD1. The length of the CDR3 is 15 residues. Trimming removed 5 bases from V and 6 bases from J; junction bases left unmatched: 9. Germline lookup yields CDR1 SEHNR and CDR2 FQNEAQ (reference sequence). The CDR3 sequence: CASSPTGKLAGELFF. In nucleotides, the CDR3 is TGTGCCAGCAGCCCGACAGGGAAGTTAGCCGGGGAGCTGTTTTTT. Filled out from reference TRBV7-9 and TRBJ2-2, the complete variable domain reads DTGVSQNPRHKITKRGQNVTFRCDPISEHNRLYWYRQTLGQGPEFLTYFQNEAQLEKSRLLSDRFSAERPKGSFSTLEIQRTEQGDSAMYLCASSPTGKLAGELFFGEGSRLTVL.

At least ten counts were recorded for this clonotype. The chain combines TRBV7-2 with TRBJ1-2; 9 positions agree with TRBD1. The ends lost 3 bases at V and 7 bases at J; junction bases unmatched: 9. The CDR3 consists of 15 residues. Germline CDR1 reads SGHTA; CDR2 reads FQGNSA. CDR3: CASSLTGQGSFGYTF. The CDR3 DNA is TGTGCCAGCAGCTTGACGGGACAGGGAAGCTTTGGCTACACCTTC.